The entry below gives a single TCR beta chain sequence along with its context. This record comes from a study of shared clonotypes between healthy human individuals. The germline CDR1 and CDR2 sequences are LGHNA and YSLEER. The CDR3 totals 14 residues. V lost 2 bases and J 14 bases, leaving 19 bases between the germline ends. The assay used deep level. Assay: immunoSEQ multiplex PCR; the TCRdb copy retains only in-frame clones and omits some. The sample records about 500,000 clones, roughly 80% being singletons. Every donor was a Caucasian adult from Nashville, Tennessee. The V call is TRBV4-3, the J call TRBJ1-3; no clear D. Sample: PBMCs. This TCR was recovered from a middle-aged woman in good health. Some clones in this sample may be carry-over from other donors' samples. CDR3 sequence reads: CASSQRAGLQTLYF. CDR3 bases: TGCGCCAGCAGCCAAAGGGCCGGCCTCCAGACTTTATATTTT.